The rows below give T cell receptor beta chains drawn from one sample of a study of metastatic and nonmetastatic thyroid tumors. TCRdb re-called the PCR reads via MiXCR. This sample carries almost 35,000 clones, approximately 40% of them seen once, and the ten largest clones take under 25%. Sequenced material: tumor tissue. The receptors were gathered from a female donor with papillary thyroid cancer or a benign thyroid nodule (not recorded which). Some clones in this sample may be carry-over from other donors' samples. The CDR3 runs from the conserved cysteine through the conserved F or W. Fields, in order: D gene, V gene, clone size, J gene, CDR3 protein, CDR3 DNA. The D gene is left open where the match is weak. Part of the rows lack a size; the others show once, few, many or a class for expanded clones.

D gene: .
V gene: TRBV4-2
clone size: .
J gene: TRBJ1-6
CDR3 protein: CASSRGRGGLDF
CDR3 DNA: TGTGCCAGCAGCCGGGGCCGCGGGGGGCTAGACTTT

D gene: .
V gene: TRBV5-1
clone size: .
J gene: TRBJ1-1
CDR3 protein: CASSSGQGARFGTEAFF
CDR3 DNA: TGCGCCAGCAGCTCAGGTCAGGGCGCCCGGTTTGGAACTGAAGCTTTCTTT

D gene: .
V gene: TRBV2
clone size: .
J gene: TRBJ1-1
CDR3 protein: CASGSGPSEAFF
CDR3 DNA: TGTGCCAGCGGTAGCGGCCCTTCAGAAGCTTTCTTT

D gene: .
V gene: TRBV7-3
clone size: .
J gene: TRBJ2-7
CDR3 protein: CASRTPSGPIPPEQYF
CDR3 DNA: TGTGCCAGCAGGACACCCTCGGGCCCCATACCGCCCGAGCAGTACTTC

D gene: TRBD2
V gene: TRBV18
clone size: .
J gene: TRBJ2-3
CDR3 protein: CASSPGTSGTDTQYF
CDR3 DNA: TGTGCCAGCTCACCCGGGACTAGCGGCACAGATACGCAGTATTTT

D gene: TRBD2
V gene: TRBV9
clone size: .
J gene: TRBJ2-7
CDR3 protein: CASSVADGRIYEQYF
CDR3 DNA: TGTGCCAGCAGCGTAGCTGACGGGAGGATCTACGAGCAGTACTTC

D gene: TRBD2
V gene: TRBV27
clone size: few
J gene: TRBJ2-1
CDR3 protein: CASTRLATQGNNEQFF
CDR3 DNA: TGTGCCAGCACCCGACTAGCGACCCAAGGGAACAATGAGCAGTTCTTC

D gene: .
V gene: TRBV6-5
clone size: .
J gene: TRBJ2-1
CDR3 protein: CASSFADRNEQFF
CDR3 DNA: TGTGCCAGCAGTTTCGCCGACAGAAATGAGCAGTTCTTC

D gene: .
V gene: TRBV6-2/TRBV6-3
clone size: .
J gene: TRBJ1-2
CDR3 protein: CASSYSGTASLNYGYTF
CDR3 DNA: TGTGCCAGCAGTTACTCCGGGACGGCCTCTCTAAATTATGGCTACACCTTC

D gene: .
V gene: TRBV6-2/TRBV6-3
clone size: few
J gene: TRBJ2-7
CDR3 protein: CASRYNLETTGDEQYF
CDR3 DNA: TGTGCCAGCCGTTACAACCTGGAGACTACGGGCGACGAGCAGTACTTC

D gene: TRBD2
V gene: TRBV9
clone size: .
J gene: TRBJ2-1
CDR3 protein: CASSSRTSGIRNEQFF
CDR3 DNA: TGTGCCAGCAGCTCTCGGACTAGCGGGATACGGAATGAGCAGTTCTTC

D gene: TRBD2
V gene: TRBV12-3/TRBV12-4
clone size: .
J gene: TRBJ2-2
CDR3 protein: CASSRLAGGPGTGELFF
CDR3 DNA: TGTGCCAGCAGTAGACTAGCGGGAGGGCCGGGCACCGGGGAGCTGTTTTTT

D gene: TRBD2
V gene: TRBV6-1
clone size: few
J gene: TRBJ2-7
CDR3 protein: CATAGTSGRRGFEQYF
CDR3 DNA: TGTGCCACAGCTGGGACTAGCGGGAGGAGGGGATTCGAGCAGTACTTC

D gene: TRBD1
V gene: TRBV6-2/TRBV6-3
clone size: .
J gene: TRBJ1-1
CDR3 protein: CASSYGQGGTEAFF
CDR3 DNA: TGTGCCAGCAGTTACGGTCAGGGGGGGACTGAAGCTTTCTTT

D gene: .
V gene: TRBV25-1
clone size: few
J gene: TRBJ2-3
CDR3 protein: CASSAFGGVGRNTDTQYF
CDR3 DNA: TGTGCCAGCAGCGCATTTGGGGGCGTGGGCAGAAACACAGATACGCAGTATTTT

D gene: .
V gene: TRBV28
clone size: few
J gene: TRBJ1-2
CDR3 protein: CASSLTSGGGANYGYTF
CDR3 DNA: TGTGCCAGCAGTCTAACCTCTGGTGGGGGCGCGAACTATGGCTACACCTTC

D gene: TRBD1
V gene: TRBV20-1
clone size: few
J gene: TRBJ1-5
CDR3 protein: CSAQGQGHQPQHF
CDR3 DNA: TGCAGTGCTCAGGGACAGGGGCATCAGCCCCAGCATTTT

D gene: .
V gene: TRBV27
clone size: .
J gene: TRBJ2-3
CDR3 protein: CASGGDSYQITQYF
CDR3 DNA: TGTGCCAGCGGTGGAGACTCTTACCAGATAACGCAGTATTTT

D gene: .
V gene: TRBV7-3
clone size: .
J gene: TRBJ2-1
CDR3 protein: CASSRAGLDEQFF
CDR3 DNA: TGTGCCAGCAGTAGGGCGGGTTTAGATGAGCAGTTCTTC

D gene: TRBD2
V gene: TRBV2
clone size: few
J gene: TRBJ2-7
CDR3 protein: CASRESSGHYEQYF
CDR3 DNA: TGTGCCAGCAGAGAATCTAGCGGGCACTACGAGCAGTACTTC

D gene: .
V gene: TRBV4-1
clone size: .
J gene: TRBJ1-6
CDR3 protein: CASSQKPGENYNSPLHF
CDR3 DNA: TGCGCCAGCAGTCAAAAGCCGGGGGAGAACTATAATTCACCCCTCCACTTT

D gene: TRBD2
V gene: TRBV6-1
clone size: few
J gene: TRBJ2-7
CDR3 protein: CASSPGLVSEQYF
CDR3 DNA: TGTGCCAGCAGTCCGGGACTAGTAAGCGAGCAGTACTTC